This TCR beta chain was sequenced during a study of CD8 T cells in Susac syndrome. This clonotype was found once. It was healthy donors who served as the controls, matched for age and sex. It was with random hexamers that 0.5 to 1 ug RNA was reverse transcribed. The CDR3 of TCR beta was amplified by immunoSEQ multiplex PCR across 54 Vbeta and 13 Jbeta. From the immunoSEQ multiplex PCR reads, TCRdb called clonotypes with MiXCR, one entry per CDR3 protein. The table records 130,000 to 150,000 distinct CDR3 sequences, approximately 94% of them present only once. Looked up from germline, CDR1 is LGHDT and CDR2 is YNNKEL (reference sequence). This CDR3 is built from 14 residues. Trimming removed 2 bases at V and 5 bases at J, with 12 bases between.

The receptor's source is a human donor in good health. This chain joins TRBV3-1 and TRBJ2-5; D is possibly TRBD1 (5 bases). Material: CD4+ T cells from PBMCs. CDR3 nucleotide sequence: TGTGCCAGCAGCCAACTTCCAGGGTCGGAGACCCAGTACTTC. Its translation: CASSQLPGSETQYF.